Described below is a single T cell receptor beta chain sequence and its context. Its antigen is currently unknown. Sequencing sought depths of 1 in 200,000 to 1 in 1 million T cells. TCRdb's copy holds only in-frame clones and misses some; the assay was immunoSEQ multiplex PCR. The table records 250,000 to 350,000 clones, roughly 76% of them present only once. The data are from a study of cytotoxic CD8 clonotypes in ibrutinib-treated CLL. General study points: Public clonotypes occurred uncommonly; on treatment, they contracted or remained stable. Starting clonality was above that of age-matched healthy donors and tracked circulating CD8+ T-cell counts. Having risen at ibrutinib response, clonality had fallen back toward baseline by progression.

Deletions cut 5 bases from V and 3 bases from J, with 14 bases between. This CDR3 is built from 15 residues. CDR1 SEHNR and CDR2 FQNEAQ come from the germline V gene (reference sequence). This sequence originates from a human donor with chronic lymphocytic leukemia. This chain connects TRBV7-9 to TRBJ2-1; D unresolved. The sample in question was PBMCs, obtained at disease progression, from a patient treated with ibrutinib. The CDR3 sequence: CASSLRSDRYNEQFF. CDR3 nucleotides: TGTGCCAGCAGCCTGAGATCGGATCGCTACAATGAGCAGTTCTTC.